Presented here are 13 T cell receptor beta chains from one specimen sequenced in a study of blood T cell repertoires in COVID-19. Method: immunoSEQ multiplex PCR; TCRdb's copy keeps in-frame clones and lacks some. The repertoire holds some 170,000 clones, with 82% as singletons. The sequenced sample was peripheral blood. The receptors were sampled from a woman between 65 and 79 years old with acute or convalescent COVID-19.

V is TRBV19 and J is TRBJ1-4, with 8 bases identical to TRBD1. Trimming cost V 4 bases and J 10 bases; bases outside gene matches: 8. Looked up from germline, CDR1 is LNHDA and CDR2 is SQIVND (reference sequence). This CDR3 has 14 amino acids. The CDR3 sequence is CASSKPGQELKLFF. The CDR3 coding sequence is TGTGCCAGTAGTAAACCGGGACAGGAGTTAAAACTGTTTTTT.

V gene TRBV4-1 combines with J gene TRBJ2-5; 14 nucleotides agree with TRBD2. The CDR3 covers 18 residues. Trimming at V came to 4 bases and at J to 2 bases, leaving 9 bases not matched to a gene. In germline, CDR1 is MGHRA, CDR2 YSYEKL. CDR3 loop: CASSPGLAGARGQETQYF. The CDR3 coding sequence is TGCGCCAGCAGCCCGGGACTAGCGGGGGCCCGGGGGCAAGAGACCCAGTACTTC.

This clone was seen only once. The chain couples TRBV6-5 to TRBJ2-2; D may be TRBD1 (6 bases). The CDR3 extends over 13 amino acids. Germline V lookup: CDR1 MNHEY, CDR2 SVGAGI. V was shortened by 6 bases and J by 4 bases, with 9 bases between the two germline ends. Written as DNA, the CDR3 is TGTGCCAGCAGACAGGGTGGCACCGGGGAGCTGTTTTTT. Translated: CASRQGGTGELFF.

The CDR3 sequence is CASSEIAGGQGEQFF. For the CDR3, the DNA is TGTGCCAGCAGTGAAATAGCGGGGGGGCAAGGTGAGCAGTTCTTC. This chain connects TRBV6-4 to TRBJ2-1; 11 bases line up with TRBD2. Germline trimming cut 3 bases from V and 9 bases from J; bases unmatched to any gene: 7. The CDR3 totals 15 residues. Germline CDR1 is MRHNA and CDR2 is SNTAGT.

The chain couples TRBV21-1 to TRBJ1-5; TRBD1 is the table's D call and was not checked against the DNA. TRBV21-1 is flagged as a pseudogene. CDR3 length: 17 amino acids. In DNA, the CDR3 is TGTGCCAGCAGCAAAGCGCTATATTGGCAGGCTAATCAGCCCCAGCATTTT. Its translation: CASSKALYWQANQPQHF.

For this clone: Other DNA sequences in this sample translate to the same CDR3. The V gene is TRBV28, the J gene TRBJ2-2; no clear D gene. Trimming left V 2 bases short and J 5 bases short, with 6 bases between. There are 13 residues in the CDR3. Germline V CDR1 and CDR2: MDHEN, SYDVKM. The CDR3 reads CASSLAGTGELFF. In nucleotides, the CDR3 is TGTGCCAGCAGTTTAGCCGGGACCGGGGAGCTGTTTTTT.

The DNA of the CDR3 is TGCGCCAGCAGCACCTCCGGGACAGGGTCTTCTGAAGCTTTCTTT. Translation: CASSTSGTGSSEAFF. The chain is built from TRBV5-1 and TRBJ1-1; TRBD1 matches 9 bases. The ends lost 4 bases at V and 6 bases at J; junction bases unmatched: 10. This CDR3 contains 15 residues. Germline V gives CDR1 SGHRS, CDR2 YFSETQ.

This rearrangement joins TRBV28 to TRBJ2-5; a weak D match, TRBD2 (5 bases). CDR3 length: 16 amino acids. The V end was cut by 2 bases, the J end by 5 bases, with 18 bases between. CDR1 is MDHEN, CDR2 SYDVKM, per germline. The CDR3 nucleotides are TGTGCCAGCAGTTTAGGCCACCGCAGAGGCGGGGAGACCCAGTACTTC. As protein: CASSLGHRRGGETQYF.

The chain links TRBV5-4 to TRBJ2-3; 10 bases are shared with TRBD2. Trimming at V came to 3 bases and at J to 6 bases, leaving 7 bases not matched to a gene. This CDR3 is 15 amino acids long. Germline values: CDR1 SGHNT, CDR2 YYREEE (reference sequence). The CDR3 loop reads CASSSTSGAPDTQYF. The CDR3 DNA follows: TGTGCCAGCAGCTCTACTAGCGGGGCCCCCGATACGCAGTATTTT.

The chain joins TRBV5-1 to TRBJ2-7; D may be TRBD2 (6 bases). The V gene lost 0 bases and the J gene lost 2 bases, with 12 bases spanning the gap. The CDR3 is 15 amino acids. Germline CDR1 is SGHRS and CDR2 is YFSETQ. CDR3 sequence (DNA): TGCGCCAGCAGCTTGGGAGGGACGGGAGCCTACGAGCAGTACTTC. Its translation: CASSLGGTGAYEQYF.

This clone came up once. The V and J genes are TRBV4-3 and TRBJ1-2, with a possible D match to TRBD1 (5 bases). The CDR3 covers 15 residues. CDR1 and CDR2 from the germline V gene are LGHNA and YSLEER. V dropped 0 bases and J dropped 5 bases, with 13 bases sitting between them. Here the CDR3 reads CASSQEKGLGYGYTF. The CDR3 DNA reads TGCGCCAGCAGCCAAGAGAAGGGGCTAGGATATGGCTACACCTTC.

The rearrangement links TRBV7-2 to TRBJ2-7, with 14 bases aligning to TRBD2. The CDR3 extends over 16 amino acids. J was trimmed by 5 bases and V by 5 bases; bases with no gene match: 8. CDR1 and CDR2 from the germline V gene are SGHTA and FQGNSA. The CDR3 sequence is CASSTGLAGVLDEQYF. The CDR3 DNA sequence: TGTGCCAGCAGCACGGGACTAGCGGGAGTATTAGACGAGCAGTACTTC.

The V call is TRBV7-2, the J call TRBJ2-2, with a possible D match to TRBD2 (5 bases). Trimming pared 6 bases from V and 4 bases from J, leaving 12 bases between. The CDR3 runs 14 residues. The germline CDR1 and CDR2 sequences are SGHTA and FQGNSA. In nucleotides, the CDR3 is TGTGCCAGCAGGTCCGGGGTAGTCACCGGGGAGCTGTTTTTT. It encodes CASRSGVVTGELFF.